This record concerns one TCR beta chain sequence. Compared with germline, one end of the junction differs, possibly owing to a read error. It was from approximately 22-30 mg of unsorted bulk tissue that RNA and DNA were co-extracted. The data originate from a study of tumor-infiltrating lymphocytes in primary liver carcinoma. Study details: Lesions, classed as T1-T3 N0M0, spanned about 4 to 11 cm across.

Making TCR beta cDNA involved around 520 ng total RNA and a constant-region primer. Nested multiplex PCR, run for three rounds with slightly modified ARM-PCR, yielded TCR beta libraries. TRBV1-TRBV30 forward primers paired with a C-beta reverse primer were used in the first two PCR rounds, which ran around 10 cycles each. Via MiXCR, TCRdb re-called the multiplex PCR reads, giving one row per CDR3 protein. The table lists about 33,000 distinct CDR3 sequences, 76% of them singletons. This CDR3 spans 16 amino acids. Looked up from germline, CDR1 is MGHRA and CDR2 is YSYEKL. The chain carries TRBV4-1 and TRBJ2-7; 8 bases map to TRBD2. The clonotype originates from a man aged 35-49 years with primary liver carcinoma and hepatitis B virus infection. The sample taken for sequencing was liver tumor tissue from sampling region 5. Subset reported: tumor region T5, tumor centre. Written as DNA, the CDR3 is TGCACCAGCAGCCAACCGGTACTAGCGGAAGCCTATGAGCAGTACTTC. This gives the protein CTSSQPVLAEAYEQYF.